This T cell receptor beta chain was recovered during a study of post-analysis software for immune sequencing data. Study conclusions and caveats: Higher frequency in patients than in controls was seen for a handful of TRBV segments, with TRBV5-6, TRBV5-1 and TRBV20-1 among them.

The CDR3 runs to 14 residues. CDR1 and CDR2 from the germline V gene are DFQATT and SNEGSKA (reference sequence). Deletions cut 0 bases from V and 8 bases from J, with 16 bases between. Unique molecular identifiers were built into the TCR beta cDNA libraries. There were about 1 to 10 million T cells, and 400,000 to 650,000 cDNA molecules came from them. MiXCR, applied by TCRdb to the PCR reads, yields one record per CDR3 protein. The table records approximately 360,000 distinct CDR3 sequences, less than 35% of them present only once. Details on this clonotype: Its matching antigen is unknown.

The origin of this receptor is a girl aged 5 to 17 with multiple sclerosis. Sequencing was done on a sample of blood. V usage is TRBV20-1 and J usage is TRBJ1-2, with D maybe TRBD1 (5 bases). The CDR3 coding sequence is TGCAGTGCTAGAGACTTGAAGGGGATGGGGGGCTACACCTTC. Translating gives CSARDLKGMGGYTF.